The 32 T cell receptor beta chains given below trace back to one sample, sequenced in a study of shared clonotypes between healthy human individuals. Produced via immunoSEQ multiplex PCR; TCRdb's table is partial and in-frame only. The sample consists of 2 million to 2.5 million clones, 85% to 95% of them appearing once. The specimen sequenced was naive CD4+ T cells from PBMCs. The sample's subset: CD45RA+ positively selected. The source is a man between 18 and 35 years old in good health. Some clones in this sample may be carry-over from other donors' samples.

The genes are TRBV6-1 and TRBJ1-5; D not certain. The CDR3 is made up of 14 amino acids. Germline CDR1 and CDR2: MNHNS and SASEGT. The CDR3 sequence: CASVLVNSNQPQHF. Written as DNA, the CDR3 is TGTGCTTCAGTCCTGGTTAATAGCAATCAGCCCCAGCATTTT.

This CDR3 reads CAWGTGGASEKLFF. CDR3 DNA: TGTGCCTGGGGGACAGGGGGAGCTTCGGAAAAACTGTTTTTT. The chain joins TRBV30 to TRBJ1-4; 11 bases match TRBD1. The germline gives CDR1 GTSNPN, CDR2 SVGIG (reference sequence). V dropped 5 bases and J dropped 8; count of bases not matched to a gene: 7. The CDR3 is 14 amino acids.

This clone was seen a single time. The chain carries TRBV7-9 and TRBJ2-2, with 11 bases lining up with TRBD1. In germline, CDR1 is SEHNR, CDR2 FQNEAQ (reference sequence). The CDR3 length is 15 residues. Trimming at V came to 6 bases and at J to 4 bases, leaving 4 bases not matched to a gene. The CDR3 region is CASRSGTGGTGELFF. Written as DNA, the CDR3 is TGTGCCAGCAGGTCCGGGACAGGGGGCACCGGGGAGCTGTTTTTT.

This rearrangement joins TRBV18 to TRBJ2-3, with D possibly matching TRBD1 (6 bases). Germline V gene sequence: CDR1 KGHSH, CDR2 LQKENI. The V and J ends lost 2 bases and 1 base respectively, with 13 bases between them. The CDR3 is 16 residues long. The CDR3 sequence: CASSPGGQTGTDTQYF. The CDR3 nucleotides read TGTGCCAGCTCACCAGGGGGCCAAACGGGCACAGATACGCAGTATTTT.

The chain has TRBV28 and TRBJ2-7, with D possibly TRBD2 on 6 matching bases. Looked up from germline, CDR1 is MDHEN and CDR2 is SYDVKM. The CDR3 runs to 13 residues. V lost 8 bases and J 0 bases, leaving 11 bases between the germline ends. The CDR3 nucleotides are TGTGCCAGCGGGGGACTCTTCTCCTACGAGCAGTACTTC. As protein: CASGGLFSYEQYF.

The chain combines TRBV5-1 with TRBJ2-1; 8 bases map to TRBD1. CDR3 length: 13 residues. Germline V CDR1 and CDR2: SGHRS, YFSETQ. Trimming took 4 bases from V and 10 from J; bases not matched to a gene: 7. Written as DNA, the CDR3 is TGCGCCAGCAGCAAGACAGGGGTGGAGGAGCAGTTCTTC. This codes for CASSKTGVEEQFF.

V and J are TRBV19 and TRBJ2-2; no clear D. Trimming left V 3 bases short and J 11 bases short, with 10 bases between. Germline CDR1 and CDR2: LNHDA and SQIVND (reference sequence). The CDR3 consists of 12 residues. The CDR3 protein is CASSIRTLELFF. Here the CDR3 DNA reads TGTGCCAGTAGTATCCGGACCCTCGAGCTGTTTTTT.

CDR3 nucleotides: TGTGCCTGTAGACGGGCCCTGAACACTGAAGCTTTCTTT. Amino acid sequence: CACRRALNTEAFF. The chain is built from TRBV30 and TRBJ1-1, with no clear D. V lost 6 bases and J 0 bases, leaving 11 bases between the germline ends. CDR1 is GTSNPN and CDR2 is SVGIG in the germline V gene (reference sequence). CDR3 length: 13 residues.

The V gene is TRBV5-1, the J gene TRBJ2-7; D remains ambiguous. The length of the CDR3 is 15 residues. The germline gives CDR1 SGHRS, CDR2 YFSETQ. The ends were cut back, 1 base at V and 0 bases at J, with 11 bases in the middle. This CDR3 is CASSLTGPLSYEQYF. For the CDR3, the DNA is TGCGCCAGCAGCTTGACGGGCCCCCTCTCCTACGAGCAGTACTTC.

The chain uses TRBV18 and TRBJ2-1, with 11 bases matching TRBD2. This CDR3 contains 16 residues. The V and J ends lost 7 bases and 2 bases, in that order; junction bases with no gene match: 7. The germline CDR1 and CDR2 sequences are KGHSH and LQKENI. In DNA form, the CDR3 reads TGTGCCAGCTTACTAACTAGCGGGAGAGCCTACAATGAGCAGTTCTTC. This sequence encodes CASLLTSGRAYNEQFF.

This chain uses TRBV5-1 with TRBJ2-7; 9 bases fit TRBD2. Looked up from germline, CDR1 is SGHRS and CDR2 is YFSETQ. This CDR3 comprises 15 residues. The V segment lost 2 bases and the J segment 3 bases; nucleotides outside the gene matches: 6. In DNA, the CDR3 is TGCGCCAGCAGCTTAGTAGCGGGAGTATACTACGAGCAGTACTTC. Its translation: CASSLVAGVYYEQYF.

V and J are TRBV7-8 and TRBJ2-7; 9 nucleotides align to TRBD2. This CDR3 spans 19 amino acids. Germline CDR1 is SGHVS and CDR2 is FQNEAQ. After removal of 2 bases from V and 4 bases from J, the junction contained 18 bases not matched to a gene. CDR3 DNA: TGTGCCAGCAGCTTACTTTTCCAGGCCGTGGGCGGGAGGGCTTACGAGCAGTACTTC. Translating gives CASSLLFQAVGGRAYEQYF.

The chain combines TRBV12-5 with TRBJ2-7, with 13 bases aligning to TRBD2. CDR1 LGHNT and CDR2 FRNRAP come from the germline V gene. The CDR3 sequence is 16 residues long. Unmatched junction bases numbered 3, after V lost 0 bases and J lost 4 bases. The CDR3 reads CASGLVLAGGPYEQYF. In DNA form, the CDR3 reads TGTGCTAGTGGTTTGGTACTAGCGGGAGGGCCATACGAGCAGTACTTC.

As regards this clone: Other DNA sequences in the sample encode the same CDR3. V and J are TRBV5-4 and TRBJ2-3; perhaps TRBD1 as D (5 bases). Germline V lookup: CDR1 SGHNT, CDR2 YYREEE (reference sequence). V dropped 0 bases and J dropped 0 bases, with 5 bases sitting between them. The CDR3 runs 14 residues. This CDR3 is CASSLAGSTDTQYF. The CDR3 DNA reads TGTGCCAGCAGCTTGGCAGGGAGCACAGATACGCAGTATTTT.

This chain joins TRBV4-1 and TRBJ1-4; D not resolved. From germline, CDR1 is MGHRA and CDR2 YSYEKL. This CDR3 is 15 amino acids long. Trimming removed 4 bases from V and 7 bases from J, with 16 bases in between. The CDR3 DNA reads as TGCGCCAGCAGCCGGGTCATAGTAGGGTCTGAAAAACTGTTTTTT. Translation: CASSRVIVGSEKLFF.

The chain couples TRBV2 to TRBJ2-7, with TRBD1 matching over 10 bases. In germline, CDR1 is SNHLY, CDR2 FYNNEI. This CDR3 has 14 residues. V lost 9 bases and J lost 2; bases outside the gene matches: 7. The CDR3 sequence is CARKRDRGAYEQYF. Written as DNA, the CDR3 is TGTGCCAGAAAAAGGGACAGGGGAGCCTACGAGCAGTACTTC.

This clone occurred a few times. Mismatch with germline at one junction end may stem from a read error. The chain links TRBV7-9 to TRBJ1-2, with D hard to call. Germline V gene lookup returns CDR1 SEHNR and CDR2 FQNEAQ (reference sequence). The CDR3 is made up of 12 amino acids. The CDR3 reads CASSLSGRGAAF. The DNA of the CDR3 is TGTGCCAGCAGCTTATCGGGTAGAGGTGCAGCCTTC.

The rearrangement joins TRBV15 to TRBJ2-2; perhaps TRBD2 as D (5 bases). V lost 1 base, J lost 2 bases, and 11 bases lay in between. CDR3 length: 16 amino acids. Per germline, CDR1 LNHNV and CDR2 YYDKDF (reference sequence). The CDR3 loop reads CATSRVPSPNTGELFF. The CDR3 DNA reads TGTGCCACCAGCAGAGTTCCTAGCCCCAACACCGGGGAGCTGTTTTTT.

This chain uses TRBV7-6 with TRBJ2-1, with D possibly called TRBD1 or TRBD2 (5 bases each). Trimming took 5 bases from V and 7 from J, leaving 21 bases between them. In germline, CDR1 is SGHVS, CDR2 FNYEAQ. CDR3 length: 16 amino acids. CDR3 region: CASSAEGTVLRNEQFF. In DNA form, the CDR3 reads TGTGCCAGCAGCGCTGAAGGGACCGTCCTGAGGAATGAGCAGTTCTTC.

The chain links TRBV19 to TRBJ1-4, with 7 bases identical to TRBD1. Germline CDR1 and CDR2: LNHDA and SQIVND (reference sequence). The CDR3 length is 16 residues. The V gene end was trimmed by 3 bases and the J gene end by 4 bases; junction bases not matched to a gene: 8. CDR3 sequence (DNA): TGTGCCAGTAGTATTCGTCCGGGACAGATTAATGAAAAACTGTTTTTT. Amino acids: CASSIRPGQINEKLFF.

A word on this clone: Other nucleotide sequences from this sample produce the same CDR3. J is TRBJ2-7 and V is TRBV28, with D perhaps TRBD2 (6 bases). V dropped 7 bases and J dropped 4 bases, with 11 bases sitting between them. CDR1 is MDHEN and CDR2 is SYDVKM in the germline V gene. The length of the CDR3 is 12 residues. CDR3 coding DNA: TGTGCCAGCACCCGTGCGGGGTACGAGCAGTACTTC. As protein: CASTRAGYEQYF.

The genes are TRBV28 and TRBJ2-6; 8 positions match TRBD1. Germline V lookup: CDR1 MDHEN, CDR2 SYDVKM. The CDR3 is made up of 19 amino acids. The junction had 11 bases not matched to a gene; V was cut back by 4 bases and J by 0 bases. The DNA of the CDR3 is TGTGCCAGCAGTTCAACCGGCGGGACAGGAAGCTCTGGGGCCAACGTCCTGACTTTC. It translates to CASSSTGGTGSSGANVLTF.

To note about this clone: The same CDR3 arises from other DNA sequences in this sample as well. The chain employs TRBV7-9 and TRBJ1-1; 7 bases line up with TRBD1. The germline V gene encodes CDR1 SEHNR and CDR2 FQNEAQ (reference sequence). This CDR3 contains 13 residues. V shed 5 bases and J 2 bases; nucleotides not matched to a gene: 2. The CDR3: CASSRDSNTEAFF. DNA of the CDR3: TGTGCCAGCAGCCGGGACAGTAACACTGAAGCTTTCTTT.

The V gene is TRBV28, the J gene TRBJ2-7, with D tentatively TRBD1 (5 bases). V lost 1 base and J lost 4, with 14 bases in between. Per germline, CDR1 MDHEN and CDR2 SYDVKM. The CDR3 covers 15 residues. The CDR3 spells CASSLFPTGLYEQYF. CDR3 sequence (DNA): TGTGCCAGCAGTTTATTCCCAACAGGCCTATACGAGCAGTACTTC.

The gene calls are TRBV11-1 and TRBJ2-1; 12 bases match TRBD2. Trimming at V came to 3 bases and at J to 7 bases, leaving 7 bases not matched to a gene. Germline V gene lookup returns CDR1 SGHAT and CDR2 FQDESV (reference sequence). The CDR3 loop spans 16 amino acids. The CDR3 DNA follows: TGTGCCAGCAGCTTGATGGGACTAGCGGGCTCTAATGAGCAGTTCTTC. It yields the protein CASSLMGLAGSNEQFF. Drawing the rest from reference TRBV11-1 and TRBJ2-1, the complete variable domain is EAEVAQSPRYKITEKSQAVAFWCDPISGHATLYWYRQILGQGPELLVQFQDESVVDDSQLPKDRFSAERLKGVDSTLKIQPAELGDSAMYLCASSLMGLAGSNEQFFGPGTRLTVL.

The CDR3 DNA is TGCGCCAGCAGCCAAGGACAGGGGGGAACAGATACGCAGTATTTT. This sequence encodes CASSQGQGGTDTQYF. The chain joins TRBV4-3 to TRBJ2-3, with 9 bases aligning to TRBD1. V gave up 1 base and J gave up 3 bases; unmatched junction bases: 2. CDR3 size: 15 residues. Germline CDR1 reads LGHNA; CDR2 reads YSLEER.

The rearrangement links TRBV28 to TRBJ2-3, with D hard to call. Trimming pared 0 bases from V and 2 bases from J, leaving 3 bases between. CDR1 and CDR2 (germline): MDHEN, SYDVKM. This CDR3 spans 13 amino acids. CDR3 residues: CASSLWDTDTQYF. The DNA of the CDR3 is TGTGCCAGCAGTTTATGGGACACAGATACGCAGTATTTT.

Remarks on this clone: At the DNA level, this CDR3 is encoded by other sequences in the same sample as well. V gene TRBV2 combines with J gene TRBJ2-2; D gene unclear. Trimming took 4 bases from V and 1 from J, leaving 4 bases between them. Germline CDR1 is SNHLY and CDR2 is FYNNEI. The CDR3 loop spans 13 amino acids. The CDR3 loop reads CASSGQNTGELFF. The CDR3 DNA follows: TGTGCCAGCAGTGGACAGAACACCGGGGAGCTGTTTTTT.

The V call is TRBV4-1, the J call TRBJ1-4; no definite D call. The CDR3 covers 13 residues. Trimming stripped 4 bases from V and 0 bases from J, with 3 bases between. The germline CDR1 and CDR2 sequences are MGHRA and YSYEKL. The CDR3 DNA reads TGCGCCAGCAGCCTTGCAACTAATGAAAAACTGTTTTTT. Amino acid sequence: CASSLATNEKLFF.

J is TRBJ2-5 and V is TRBV9; maybe TRBD2 (6 bases). The germline V gene has CDR1 SGDLS and CDR2 YYNGEE. V was pared by 0 bases and J by 5 bases, with 17 bases between. The CDR3 has 16 residues. CDR3 sequence reads: CASSVAGGSSRETQYF. The CDR3 DNA reads TGTGCCAGCAGCGTAGCTGGAGGGTCATCGCGGGAGACCCAGTACTTC.

The CDR3 loop reads CASSLAGGQQPQHF. In DNA, the CDR3 is TGTGCCAGCAGCTTAGCGGGGGGCCAGCAGCCCCAGCATTTT. This sequence joins TRBV7-2 and TRBJ1-5; tentative D call: TRBD1 (6 bases). Trimming removed 0 bases at V and 7 bases at J, with 10 bases between. Germline V gives CDR1 SGHTA, CDR2 FQGNSA. CDR3 size: 14 residues.

The chain carries TRBV6-1 and TRBJ1-4; a weak D match, TRBD1 (5 bases). The V and J ends lost 9 bases and 4 bases respectively, with 15 bases between them. CDR1 and CDR2 (germline): MNHNS, SASEGT. CDR3 size: 14 residues. CDR3 bases: TGTGCCAGTCTTCCAGGGACCGATAATGAAAAACTGTTTTTT. The encoded protein is CASLPGTDNEKLFF.